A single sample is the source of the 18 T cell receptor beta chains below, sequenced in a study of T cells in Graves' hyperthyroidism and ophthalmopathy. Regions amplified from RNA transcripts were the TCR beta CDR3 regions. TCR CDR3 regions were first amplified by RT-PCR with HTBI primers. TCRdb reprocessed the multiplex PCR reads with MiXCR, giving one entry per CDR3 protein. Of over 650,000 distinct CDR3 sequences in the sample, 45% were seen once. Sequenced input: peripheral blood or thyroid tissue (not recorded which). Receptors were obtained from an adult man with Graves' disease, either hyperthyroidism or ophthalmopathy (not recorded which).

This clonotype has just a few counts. DNA of the CDR3: TGTGCCCCGAGTGACAATCAGCCCCAGCATTTT. Protein sequence: CAPSDNQPQHF. J is TRBJ1-5 and V is TRBV6-5; no clear D. V lost 11 bases and J 3 bases, leaving 8 bases between the germline ends. The CDR3 has 11 amino acids. Germline lookup yields CDR1 MNHEY and CDR2 SVGAGI.

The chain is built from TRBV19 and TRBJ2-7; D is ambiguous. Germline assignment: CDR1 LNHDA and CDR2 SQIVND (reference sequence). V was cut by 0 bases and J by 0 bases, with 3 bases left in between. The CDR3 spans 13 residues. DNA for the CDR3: TGTGCCAGTAGTATAGACACCTCCTACGAGCAGTACTTC. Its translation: CASSIDTSYEQYF. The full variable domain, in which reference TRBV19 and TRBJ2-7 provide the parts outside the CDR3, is DGGITQSPKYLFRKEGQNVTLSCEQNLNHDAMYWYRQDPGQGLRLIYYSQIVNDFQKGDIAEGYSVSREKKESFPLTVTSAQKNPTAFYLCASSIDTSYEQYFGPGTRLTVT.

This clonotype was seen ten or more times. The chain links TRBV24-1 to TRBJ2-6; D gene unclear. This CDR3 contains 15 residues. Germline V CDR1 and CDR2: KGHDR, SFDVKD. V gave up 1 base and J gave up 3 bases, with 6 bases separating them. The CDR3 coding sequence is TGTGCCACCAGTGATTTAAGGGATGGGGCCAACGTCCTGACTTTC. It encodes CATSDLRDGANVLTF.

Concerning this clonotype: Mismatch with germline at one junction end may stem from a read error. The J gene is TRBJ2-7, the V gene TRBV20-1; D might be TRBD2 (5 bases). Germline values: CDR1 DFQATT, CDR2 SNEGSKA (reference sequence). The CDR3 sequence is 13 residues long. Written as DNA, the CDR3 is TGCAGTGCTATGGCGGGCCTAAGCTACGAGCAGCACTTC. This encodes CSAMAGLSYEQHF.

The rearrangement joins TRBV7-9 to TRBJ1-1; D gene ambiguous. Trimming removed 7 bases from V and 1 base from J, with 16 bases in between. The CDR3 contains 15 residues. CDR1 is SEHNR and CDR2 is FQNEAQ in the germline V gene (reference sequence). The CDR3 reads CASTKDPGANTEAFF. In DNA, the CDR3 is TGTGCCAGCACCAAAGACCCGGGAGCGAACACTGAAGCTTTCTTT.

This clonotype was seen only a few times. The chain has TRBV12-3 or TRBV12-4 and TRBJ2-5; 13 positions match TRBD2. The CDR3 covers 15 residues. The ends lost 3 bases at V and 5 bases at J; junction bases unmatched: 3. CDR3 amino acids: CASSFGLAGEETQYF. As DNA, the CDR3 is TGTGCCAGCAGTTTCGGACTAGCGGGGGAGGAGACCCAGTACTTC.

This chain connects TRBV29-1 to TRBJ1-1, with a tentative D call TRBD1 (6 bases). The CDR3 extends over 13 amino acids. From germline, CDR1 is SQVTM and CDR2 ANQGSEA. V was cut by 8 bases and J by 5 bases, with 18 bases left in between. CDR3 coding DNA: TGCAGCTATGGGGGCGCGCGGCGAACTGAAGCTTTCTTT. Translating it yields CSYGGARRTEAFF. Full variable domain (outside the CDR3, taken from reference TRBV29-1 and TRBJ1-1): SAVISQKPSRDICQRGTSLTIQCQVDSQVTMMFWYRQQPGQSLTLIATANQGSEATYESGFVIDKFPISRPNLTFSTLTVSNMSPEDSSIYLCSYGGARRTEAFFGQGTRLTVV.

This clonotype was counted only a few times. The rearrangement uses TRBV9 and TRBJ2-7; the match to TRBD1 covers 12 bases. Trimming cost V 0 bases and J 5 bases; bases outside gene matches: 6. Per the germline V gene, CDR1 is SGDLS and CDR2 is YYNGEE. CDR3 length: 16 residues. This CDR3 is CASSVGGGQGANEQYF. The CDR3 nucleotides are TGTGCCAGCAGCGTAGGAGGGGGACAGGGGGCTAACGAGCAGTACTTC.

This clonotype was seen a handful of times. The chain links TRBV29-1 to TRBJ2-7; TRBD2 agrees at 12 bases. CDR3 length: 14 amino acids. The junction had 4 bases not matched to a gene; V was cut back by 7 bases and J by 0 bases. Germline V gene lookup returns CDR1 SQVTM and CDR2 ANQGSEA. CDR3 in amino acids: CSGATSGSSYEQYF. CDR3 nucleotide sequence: TGCAGCGGGGCGACTAGCGGGAGCTCCTACGAGCAGTACTTC.

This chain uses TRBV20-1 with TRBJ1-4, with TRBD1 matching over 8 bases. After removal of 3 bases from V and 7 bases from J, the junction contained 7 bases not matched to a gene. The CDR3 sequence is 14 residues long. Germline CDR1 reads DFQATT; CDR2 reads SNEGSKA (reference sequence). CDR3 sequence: CSASWGDRTEKLFF. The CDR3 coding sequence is TGCAGTGCTAGTTGGGGGGACAGGACTGAAAAACTGTTTTTT.

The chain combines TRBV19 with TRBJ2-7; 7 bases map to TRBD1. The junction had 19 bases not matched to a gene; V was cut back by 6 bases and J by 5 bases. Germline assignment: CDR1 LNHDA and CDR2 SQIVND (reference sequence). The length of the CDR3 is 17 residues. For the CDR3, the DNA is TGTGCCAGTAGCGAGGAAAACATGGACAGGAGCACCCACGAGCAGTACTTC. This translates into CASSEENMDRSTHEQYF.

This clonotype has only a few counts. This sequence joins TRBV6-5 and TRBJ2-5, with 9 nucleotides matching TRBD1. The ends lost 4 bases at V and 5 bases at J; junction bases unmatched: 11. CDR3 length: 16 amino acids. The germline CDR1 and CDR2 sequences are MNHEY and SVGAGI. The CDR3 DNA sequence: TGTGCCAGCAGTTCGGGGGGACAGGGTTTGTCGGAGACCCAGTACTTC. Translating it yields CASSSGGQGLSETQYF.

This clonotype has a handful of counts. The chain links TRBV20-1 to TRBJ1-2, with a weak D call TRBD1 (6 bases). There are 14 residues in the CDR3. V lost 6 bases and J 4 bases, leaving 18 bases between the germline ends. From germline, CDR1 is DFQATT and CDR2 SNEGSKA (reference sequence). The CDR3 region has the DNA TGCAGTGCCCTAACGGGGGGGCCCGGCTATGGCTACACCTTC. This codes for CSALTGGPGYGYTF.

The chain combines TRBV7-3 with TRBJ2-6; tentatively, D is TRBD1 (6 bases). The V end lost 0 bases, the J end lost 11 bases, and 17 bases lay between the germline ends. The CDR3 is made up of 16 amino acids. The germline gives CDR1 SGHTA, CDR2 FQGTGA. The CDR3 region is CASSLTSDSSAYVLTF. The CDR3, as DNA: TGTGCCAGCAGCTTAACCTCGGACAGCTCTGCCTACGTCCTGACTTTC.

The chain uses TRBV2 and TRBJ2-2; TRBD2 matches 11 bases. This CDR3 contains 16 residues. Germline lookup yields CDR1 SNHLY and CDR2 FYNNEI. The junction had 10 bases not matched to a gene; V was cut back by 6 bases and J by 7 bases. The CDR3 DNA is TGTGCCAGCAGGTGGGGGACTAGCGGCCGGAGCGGGGAGCTGTTTTTT. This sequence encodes CASRWGTSGRSGELFF.

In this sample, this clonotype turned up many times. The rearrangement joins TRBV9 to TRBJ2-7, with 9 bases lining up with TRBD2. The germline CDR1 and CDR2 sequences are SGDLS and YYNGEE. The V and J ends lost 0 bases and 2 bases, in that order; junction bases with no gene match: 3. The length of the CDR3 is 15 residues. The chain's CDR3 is CASSVAPSGTYEQYF. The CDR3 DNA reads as TGTGCCAGCAGCGTAGCTCCTAGCGGGACCTACGAGCAGTACTTC.

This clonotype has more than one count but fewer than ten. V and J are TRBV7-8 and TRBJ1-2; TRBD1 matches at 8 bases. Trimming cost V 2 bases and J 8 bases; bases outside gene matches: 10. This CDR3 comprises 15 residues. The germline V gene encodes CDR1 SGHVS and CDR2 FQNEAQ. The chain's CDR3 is CASSLSAGGAGGYTF. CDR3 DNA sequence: TGTGCCAGCAGCTTATCGGCAGGGGGCGCGGGGGGCTACACCTTC.

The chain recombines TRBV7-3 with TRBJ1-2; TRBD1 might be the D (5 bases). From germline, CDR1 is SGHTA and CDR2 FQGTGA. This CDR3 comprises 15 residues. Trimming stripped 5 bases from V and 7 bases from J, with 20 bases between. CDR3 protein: CASSPGGRIQGGYTF. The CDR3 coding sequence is TGTGCCAGCAGCCCAGGAGGGAGGATTCAGGGTGGCTACACCTTC.